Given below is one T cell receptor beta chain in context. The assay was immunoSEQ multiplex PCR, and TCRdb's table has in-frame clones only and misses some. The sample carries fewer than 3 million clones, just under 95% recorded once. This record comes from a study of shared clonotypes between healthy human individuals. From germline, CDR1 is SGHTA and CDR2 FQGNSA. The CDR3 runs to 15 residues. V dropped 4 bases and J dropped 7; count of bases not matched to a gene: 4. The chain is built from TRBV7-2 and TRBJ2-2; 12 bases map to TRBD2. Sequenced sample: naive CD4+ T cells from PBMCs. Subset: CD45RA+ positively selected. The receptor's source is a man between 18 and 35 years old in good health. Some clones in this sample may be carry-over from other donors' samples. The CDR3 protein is CASSSSGRAGGELFF. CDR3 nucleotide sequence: TGTGCCAGCAGCTCTAGCGGGAGGGCTGGCGGGGAGCTGTTTTTT.